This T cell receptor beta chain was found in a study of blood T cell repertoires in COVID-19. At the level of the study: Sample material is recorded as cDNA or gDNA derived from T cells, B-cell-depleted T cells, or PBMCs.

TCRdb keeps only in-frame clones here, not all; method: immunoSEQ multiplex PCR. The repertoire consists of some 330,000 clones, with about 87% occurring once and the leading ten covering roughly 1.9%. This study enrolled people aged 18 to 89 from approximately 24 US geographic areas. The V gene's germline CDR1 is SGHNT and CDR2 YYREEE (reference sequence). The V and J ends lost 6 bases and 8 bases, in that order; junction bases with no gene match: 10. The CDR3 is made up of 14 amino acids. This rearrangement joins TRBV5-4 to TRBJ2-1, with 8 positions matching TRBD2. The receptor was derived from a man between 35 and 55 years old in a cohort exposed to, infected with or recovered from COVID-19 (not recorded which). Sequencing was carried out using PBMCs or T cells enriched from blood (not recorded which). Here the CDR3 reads CASNPAGAPYEQFF. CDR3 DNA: TGTGCCAGCAATCCAGCGGGAGCTCCCTATGAGCAGTTCTTC.